This is a list of T cell receptor beta chains from one sample in a study of PD-1 blockade in mismatch repair-deficient tumors. Generated by immunoSEQ multiplex PCR, the TCRdb table keeps only in-frame clones and is missing some. Seen here are roughly 130,000 clones, roughly 90% observed once, and the top ten hold 12%. This material consisted of peripheral blood, taken roughly 67 weeks after starting pembrolizumab. Source of these receptors: an adult with mismatch repair-deficient cancer. The CDR3 runs from the conserved cysteine through the conserved F or W. Each record gives: CDR3 protein, CDR3 DNA, D gene, clone size, J gene, V gene. A D gene is named only where the DNA matches it firmly. The size of a clone is reported for some rows only, either as once, few or many, or as a class for expanded clones.

CASSTRGGLEQYF	TGTGCCAGTAGTACCCGCGGGGGGCTCGAGCAGTACTTC	TRBD2	once	TRBJ2-7	TRBV19
CASSGASGQETQYF	TGTGCCAGCAGTGGCGCTAGCGGCCAAGAGACCCAGTACTTC	TRBD2	.	TRBJ2-5	TRBV6-1
CACPRRGRGKYEQYF	TGTGCCTGCCCAAGAAGGGGGCGCGGGAAATACGAGCAGTACTTC	.	.	TRBJ2-7	TRBV30
CASSAPMNTEAFF	TGCGCCAGCAGCGCCCCCATGAACACTGAAGCTTTCTTT	.	.	TRBJ1-1	TRBV5-1
CASSSGLGTQYF	TGTGCCAGCAGCTCAGGACTTGGGACCCAGTACTTC	.	.	TRBJ2-5	TRBV13
CASSLAPGGTGELFF	TGCGCCAGCAGCTTGGCCCCGGGAGGCACCGGGGAGCTGTTTTTT	TRBD2	.	TRBJ2-2	TRBV5-1
CASSFRGNEQFF	TGTGCCAGCAGTTTTAGGGGAAATGAGCAGTTCTTC	.	.	TRBJ2-1	TRBV27
CASSQDIDRTNYGYTF	TGCGCCAGCAGCCAAGATATAGACAGAACTAACTATGGCTACACCTTC	.	.	TRBJ1-2	TRBV4-1
CASSYSNTYYEQYF	TGTGCCAGCAGTTACTCGAACACCTACTACGAGCAGTACTTC	.	.	TRBJ2-7	TRBV6-5
CASRIGGDITYEQYF	TGTGCCAGCAGGATTGGAGGGGACATAACCTACGAGCAGTACTTC	.	.	TRBJ2-7	TRBV11-2
CASRRGTGWHEQYF	TGTGCCAGCAGGCGAGGGACAGGGTGGCACGAGCAGTACTTC	TRBD1	.	TRBJ2-7	TRBV6-4
CASSLGGGKETQYF	TGTGCCAGCAGCTTGGGGGGAGGGAAAGAGACCCAGTACTTC	TRBD2	.	TRBJ2-5	TRBV7-6
CASSQPGHEETQYF	TGTGCCAGCAGCCAACCGGGACACGAGGAGACCCAGTACTTC	.	.	TRBJ2-5	TRBV11-3
CASSSDLATYEQYF	TGTGCCAGCAGCTCGGACCTCGCCACCTACGAGCAGTACTTC	.	.	TRBJ2-7	TRBV7-2
CASSLSLGARAEAFF	TGTGCCAGCAGTTTATCGTTGGGGGCGCGGGCTGAAGCTTTCTTT	.	.	TRBJ1-1	TRBV27
CASSLGGAGELFF	TGTGCCAGCAGCTTAGGAGGGGCCGGGGAGCTGTTTTTT	.	.	TRBJ2-2	TRBV11-3
CASSLRATYEQYF	TGTGCCAGCAGTTTACGAGCAACCTACGAGCAGTACTTC	.	.	TRBJ2-7	TRBV27
CASRLRQGSLADTFF	TGTGCCAGCAGGCTAAGACAGGGGAGCTTAGCTGATACTTTCTTT	TRBD1	.	TRBJ1-1	TRBV6-5
CASSFSQGASYEQYF	TGCGCCAGCAGCTTTAGTCAGGGTGCCTCCTACGAGCAGTACTTC	.	.	TRBJ2-7	TRBV5-1
CASSEEVLYEQYF	TGTGCCAGCAGTGAAGAGGTTCTATACGAGCAGTACTTC	.	few	TRBJ2-7	TRBV5-4